The 19 T cell receptor beta chains reported below all come from one sample, sequenced in a study of cytomegalovirus exposure and HLA in healthy donors (TCRdb year 2017). Library construction relied on the immunoSEQ multiplex PCR assay. This is the immuneACCESS table as TCRdb keeps it, with only in-frame sequences that have V and J called. A part of the clones is gone; compared with another copy, unresolved V genes explain less than half, and the rest is unexplained. The sample profile shows more than 200,000 clones; about 90% of them were found once. The top ten clonotypes cover approximately 12% of the sample. The source material was PBMCs. Receptors originate from a young man in good health and CMV-seropositive.

V is TRBV5-1 and J is TRBJ2-6, with TRBD1 matching 7 bases. The CDR3 totals 17 residues. Germline CDR1 SGHRS, CDR2 YFSETQ. V dropped 0 bases and J dropped 0; count of bases not matched to a gene: 3. The CDR3 loop is CASSLAGQLSGANVLTF. DNA of the CDR3: TGCGCCAGCAGCTTGGCGGGACAGCTCTCTGGGGCCAACGTCCTGACTTTC.

V and J are TRBV9 and TRBJ2-3; D perhaps matches TRBD1 (6 bases). CDR3 length equals 13 residues. The V end was cut by 4 bases, the J end by 2 bases, with 8 bases between. From germline, CDR1 is SGDLS and CDR2 YYNGEE. Here the CDR3 DNA reads TGTGCCAGCAGCCGGGACAACACAGATACGCAGTATTTT. Encoded protein: CASSRDNTDTQYF.

This chain connects TRBV5-1 to TRBJ2-5, with 8 nucleotides matching TRBD2. The length of the CDR3 is 15 residues. Germline values: CDR1 SGHRS, CDR2 YFSETQ. V was pared by 4 bases and J by 5 bases, with 10 bases of the junction left unmatched. CDR3 in amino acids: CASSVALAGGETQYF. The CDR3 nucleotides read TGCGCCAGCAGCGTCGCCCTAGCGGGCGGGGAGACCCAGTACTTC.

The V gene is TRBV6-5, the J gene TRBJ2-1, with TRBD2 matching over 10 bases. CDR3 length: 16 residues. The V and J ends lost 2 bases and 2 bases, in that order; junction bases with no gene match: 3. CDR1 is MNHEY, CDR2 SVGAGI, per germline. The DNA of the CDR3 is TGTGCCAGCAGTTACGCCGGACTAGCGGCCTACAATGAGCAGTTCTTC. Translation gives CASSYAGLAAYNEQFF.

The V gene is TRBV25-1, the J gene TRBJ2-1; D is ambiguous. V was trimmed by 2 bases and J by 9 bases, leaving 5 bases between them. Germline CDR1 reads MGHDK; CDR2 reads SYGVNS. The CDR3 totals 11 residues. The CDR3 spells CASSEAREQFF. CDR3 nucleotides: TGTGCCAGCAGTGAAGCTCGTGAGCAGTTCTTC.

This rearrangement joins TRBV6-1 to TRBJ2-7, with D possibly matching TRBD1 (6 bases). The CDR3 is 14 residues long. V was pared by 6 bases and J by 2 bases, with 14 bases between. Germline loops: CDR1 MNHNS, CDR2 SASEGT. CDR3 region: CASRPDRSAYEQYF. The CDR3 DNA sequence: TGTGCCAGCAGACCCGACAGGTCGGCCTACGAGCAGTACTTC.

This clone was found once. The chain combines TRBV2 with TRBJ2-3; no firm D call. The CDR3 loop spans 11 amino acids. Germline assignment: CDR1 SNHLY and CDR2 FYNNEI. The ends were cut back, 7 bases at V and 0 bases at J, with 2 bases in the middle. For the CDR3, the DNA is TGTGCCAGCATTAGCACAGATACGCAGTATTTT. Translation: CASISTDTQYF.

The V and J genes are TRBV7-8 and TRBJ2-5, with a tentative D call TRBD1 (6 bases). The germline V gene has CDR1 SGHVS and CDR2 FQNEAQ. V lost 5 bases and J 0 bases, leaving 13 bases between the germline ends. The CDR3 sequence is 15 residues long. The DNA for the CDR3 is TGTGCCAGCAGCAAAAGGGGGACGTACCAAGAGACCCAGTACTTC. Its translation: CASSKRGTYQETQYF.

The chain recombines TRBV2 with TRBJ1-5; D remains ambiguous. Trimming took off 4 bases at V and 8 bases at J, with 21 bases between the two ends. The length of the CDR3 is 16 residues. Germline CDR1 SNHLY, CDR2 FYNNEI. CDR3 sequence: CASSVPGIGNIEPQHF. For the CDR3, the DNA is TGTGCCAGCAGTGTTCCGGGTATCGGCAACATTGAGCCCCAGCATTTT.

This chain connects TRBV2 to TRBJ1-4, with 7 bases identical to TRBD1. This CDR3 comprises 14 residues. Germline assignment: CDR1 SNHLY and CDR2 FYNNEI. The V and J ends lost 8 bases and 3 bases, in that order; junction bases with no gene match: 6. CDR3 in amino acids: CASHFQGANEKLFF. CDR3 nucleotides: TGTGCCAGCCACTTTCAGGGGGCTAATGAAAAACTGTTTTTT.

This clone was picked up one time. V and J are TRBV28 and TRBJ1-5; D not certain. This CDR3 region has 13 residues. CDR1 is MDHEN, CDR2 SYDVKM, per germline. V dropped 3 bases and J dropped 5 bases, with 8 bases sitting between them. CDR3 sequence reads: CASSFVWDQPQHF. The CDR3 DNA is TGTGCCAGCAGTTTCGTATGGGATCAGCCCCAGCATTTT.

The chain has TRBV19 and TRBJ1-2; TRBD1 is a possible D gene (5 bases). V was shortened by 1 base and J by 6 bases, with 15 bases between the two germline ends. This CDR3 comprises 15 residues. Looked up from germline, CDR1 is LNHDA and CDR2 is SQIVND (reference sequence). The chain's CDR3 is CASSIAARTFDGYTF. In nucleotides, the CDR3 is TGTGCCAGTAGTATAGCCGCACGGACATTCGATGGCTACACCTTC.

The rearrangement joins TRBV19 to TRBJ2-1; 12 bases agree with TRBD2. The V gene end was trimmed by 5 bases and the J gene end by 4 bases; junction bases not matched to a gene: 9. The CDR3 length is 17 residues. CDR1 is LNHDA and CDR2 is SQIVND in the germline V gene (reference sequence). This chain's CDR3 is CASSFLAGGRAYNEQFF. CDR3 bases: TGTGCCAGTAGTTTCCTAGCGGGAGGGCGAGCGTACAATGAGCAGTTCTTC. Full variable domain (outside the CDR3, taken from reference TRBV19 and TRBJ2-1): DGGITQSPKYLFRKEGQNVTLSCEQNLNHDAMYWYRQDPGQGLRLIYYSQIVNDFQKGDIAEGYSVSREKKESFPLTVTSAQKNPTAFYLCASSFLAGGRAYNEQFFGPGTRLTVL.

The V gene is TRBV6-6, the J gene TRBJ1-3; D gene uncertain. Per germline, CDR1 MNHNY and CDR2 SVGAGI (reference sequence). V was shortened by 6 bases and J by 3 bases, with 12 bases between the two germline ends. CDR3 length equals 14 residues. CDR3: CASRESDGGNTIYF. The CDR3 DNA reads TGTGCCAGCAGGGAGTCGGATGGTGGAAACACCATATATTTT.

J is TRBJ2-1 and V is TRBV29-1, with D perhaps TRBD1 (6 bases). Germline-derived CDR1 and CDR2 are SQVTM and ANQGSEA. CDR3 size: 14 residues. With 0 bases removed from V and 3 bases from J, the gap between germline ends came to 9 bases. CDR3 region: CSVEEGAGYNEQFF. CDR3 bases: TGCAGCGTTGAAGAGGGGGCTGGCTACAATGAGCAGTTCTTC.

The rearrangement joins TRBV6-1 to TRBJ1-1; D not certain. Trimming stripped 6 bases from V and 1 base from J, with 15 bases between. The CDR3 covers 15 residues. Germline CDR1 and CDR2: MNHNS and SASEGT. The CDR3 reads CASSLLRQRNTEAFF. CDR3 DNA sequence: TGTGCCAGCAGCCTTCTGAGGCAGCGGAACACTGAAGCTTTCTTT.

The chain combines TRBV5-1 with TRBJ1-2; D is perhaps TRBD1 (5 bases). Trimming shortened V by 1 base and J by 4 bases, and 8 bases separated the two germline ends. Germline V gene lookup returns CDR1 SGHRS and CDR2 YFSETQ. The CDR3 loop spans 13 amino acids. The CDR3 DNA follows: TGCGCCAGCAGCTTGCCAGGGAGCTATGGCTACACCTTC. Its protein product is CASSLPGSYGYTF.

This chain connects TRBV5-6 to TRBJ1-1; 9 bases agree with TRBD1. There are 13 residues in the CDR3. Germline loops: CDR1 SGHDT, CDR2 YYEEEE. The V gene end was trimmed by 2 bases and the J gene end by 8 bases; junction bases not matched to a gene: 4. This chain's CDR3 is CASSFGGQGEAFF. CDR3 bases: TGTGCCAGCAGCTTTGGAGGACAGGGGGAAGCTTTCTTT. The variable domain in full, with the rest retrieved from reference TRBV5-6 and TRBJ1-1, is DAGVTQSPTHLIKTRGQQVTLRCSPKSGHDTVSWYQQALGQGPQFIFQYYEEEERQRGNFPDRFSGHQFPNYSSELNVNALLLGDSALYLCASSFGGQGEAFFGQGTRLTVV.

This sequence joins TRBV11-2 and TRBJ2-7, with 7 bases identical to TRBD1. CDR1 is SGHAT and CDR2 is FQNNGV in the germline V gene. After removal of 5 bases from V and 6 bases from J, the junction contained 4 bases not matched to a gene. The CDR3 covers 12 residues. The CDR3 nucleotides read TGTGCCAGCAGCGCAGGGGGTGGCGAGCAGTACTTC. Protein sequence: CASSAGGGEQYF.